A selection of T cell receptor beta chains follows, all from one sample in a study of T cell responses to AZD1222 COVID-19 vaccine. TCRdb keeps only in-frame clones here, not all; method: immunoSEQ multiplex PCR. The sample contains about 140,000 clones, more than 80% of which appear only once. The sequencing used peripheral blood, collected on day 0 of AZD1222 vaccination. The origin of the receptors is an adult in good health. Each CDR3 is given with its conserved first and last residue. D genes are given only for firm matches. Some rows have no size entry. The others give once, few or many, or a class for an expanded clone.

D,size,V,length,J,CDR3,DNA
NA,NA,TRBV5-1,11,TRBJ1-1,CASSSATEAFF,TGCGCCAGCAGCAGTGCTACTGAAGCTTTCTTT
NA,once,TRBV2,12,TRBJ1-1,CASSAFNTEAFF,TGTGCCAGCAGTGCCTTCAACACTGAAGCTTTCTTT
NA,NA,TRBV28,14,TRBJ1-5,CASVLGYSNQPQHF,TGTGCCAGCGTCTTGGGGTATAGCAATCAGCCCCAGCATTTT
NA,once,TRBV7-8,17,TRBJ2-1,CASSLADSGASYNEQFF,TGTGCCAGCAGCTTAGCGGATTCGGGAGCCTCCTACAATGAGCAGTTCTTC
NA,NA,TRBV6-5,11,TRBJ1-2,CASRRFSGYTF,TGTGCCAGCAGACGTTTTTCGGGCTACACCTTC
NA,once,TRBV30,15,TRBJ2-3,CAWSVGQINLGTQYF,TGTGCCTGGAGTGTCGGACAGATAAACCTAGGTACGCAGTATTTT
NA,NA,TRBV3-1/TRBV3-2,17,TRBJ2-5,CASSQDFGGFSQETQYF,TGTGCCAGCAGCCAAGACTTCGGCGGTTTTAGCCAAGAGACCCAGTACTTC
TRBD2,NA,TRBV28,15,TRBJ2-1,CASIFSGSSYNEQFF,TGTGCCAGCATCTTTAGCGGGAGCTCCTACAATGAGCAGTTCTTC
NA,NA,TRBV19,13,TRBJ2-2,CASTIGASGELFF,TGTGCCAGTACCATAGGGGCTAGCGGGGAGCTGTTTTTT
NA,NA,TRBV7-6,15,TRBJ1-6,CASSLGGTGNSPLHF,TGTGCCAGCAGCTTAGGAGGGACGGGGAATTCACCCCTCCACTTT
NA,NA,TRBV2,16,TRBJ1-4,CASSVWGIGLSEKLFF,TGTGCCAGCAGTGTCTGGGGAATCGGGCTTAGTGAAAAACTGTTTTTT
NA,NA,TRBV5-4,14,TRBJ1-1,CASSLAMGGTSAFF,TGTGCCAGCAGCTTGGCCATGGGGGGGACATCGGCTTTCTTT
TRBD2,NA,TRBV6-6,15,TRBJ2-1,CASSYALAGPNEQFF,TGTGCCAGCAGTTACGCCCTAGCGGGCCCCAATGAGCAGTTCTTC
NA,NA,TRBV12-1,15,TRBJ2-7,CASSPSGFPGYEQYF,TGTGCCAGCAGCCCGTCGGGGTTCCCGGGCTACGAGCAGTACTTC
NA,NA,TRBV18,16,TRBJ2-7,CASSPHPWDVSYEQYF,TGTGCCAGCTCACCCCACCCTTGGGACGTCTCCTACGAGCAGTACTTC
NA,NA,TRBV6-5,10,TRBJ1-1,CASIETEAFF,TGTGCCAGCATAGAAACCGAAGCTTTCTTT
TRBD1,NA,TRBV4-2,15,TRBJ2-3,CASSQPTGATDTQYF,TGTGCCAGCAGCCAACCCACAGGGGCCACAGATACGCAGTATTTT
NA,NA,TRBV10-2,16,TRBJ2-3,CASSDRRLPAPDTQYF,TGCGCCAGCAGTGACCGTCGGCTCCCGGCCCCAGATACGCAGTATTTT
TRBD1,NA,TRBV6-5,13,TRBJ1-6,CASSYSSDRALHF,TGTGCCAGCAGTTACTCGAGCGACAGGGCTCTCCACTTT
NA,NA,TRBV7-9,16,TRBJ1-6,CASRTIRGSYNSPLHF,TGTGCCAGCAGGACTATACGAGGCTCCTATAATTCACCCCTCCACTTT
NA,NA,TRBV11-2,16,TRBJ1-3,CASSLLPVSSGNTIYF,TGTGCCAGCAGCTTACTTCCAGTGAGCTCTGGAAACACCATATATTTT
NA,NA,TRBV7-6,14,TRBJ2-7,CASSLVKTHYEQYF,TGTGCCAGCAGCTTAGTCAAGACTCACTACGAGCAGTACTTC
NA,NA,TRBV6-1,12,TRBJ1-5,CASSEVGQPQHF,TGTGCCAGCAGTGAAGTGGGGCAGCCCCAGCATTTT
NA,NA,TRBV21-1,13,TRBJ2-3,CASLLRAGHTQYF,TGTGCCTCCCTTTTGAGGGCTGGGCATACGCAGTATTTT
TRBD1,NA,TRBV24-1,17,TRBJ1-2,CATSDYNRDSGHYGYTF,TGTGCCACCAGTGATTATAACCGGGACAGCGGACACTATGGCTACACCTTC
TRBD1,NA,TRBV28,14,TRBJ1-2,CASIPVGQGFGYTF,TGTGCCAGCATCCCAGTCGGACAGGGTTTTGGCTACACCTTC
NA,NA,TRBV11-3,11,TRBJ2-1,CASSSTTEQFF,TGTGCCAGCAGCTCGACGACCGAGCAGTTCTTC